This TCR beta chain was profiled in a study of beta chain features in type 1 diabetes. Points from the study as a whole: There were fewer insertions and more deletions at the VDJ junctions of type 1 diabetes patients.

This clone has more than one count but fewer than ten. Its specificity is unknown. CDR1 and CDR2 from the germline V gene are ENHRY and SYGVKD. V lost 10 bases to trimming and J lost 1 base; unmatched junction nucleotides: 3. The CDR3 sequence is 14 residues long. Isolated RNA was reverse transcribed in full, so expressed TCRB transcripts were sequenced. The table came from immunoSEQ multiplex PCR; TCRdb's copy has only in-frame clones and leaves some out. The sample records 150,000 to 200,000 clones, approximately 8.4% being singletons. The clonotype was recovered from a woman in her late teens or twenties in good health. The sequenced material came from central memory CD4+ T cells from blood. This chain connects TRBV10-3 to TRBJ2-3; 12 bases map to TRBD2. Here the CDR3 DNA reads TGTGCCAGCGGACTAGCGGGACGCACAGATACGCAGTATTTT. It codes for CASGLAGRTDTQYF.